This TCR beta chain derives from a study of blood T cell repertoires in COVID-19. In the original workflow: Researchers report that nucleated cell counts were estimated from reference gene primer amplification. Method: immunoSEQ multiplex PCR; TCRdb's copy keeps in-frame clones and lacks some. V, J and clone size were drawn from that table, and D and trimming were deduced from the DNA. The sample consists of 75,000 to 100,000 clones, approximately 89% of them appearing once. The CDR3 sequence is 18 residues long. Trimming took 0 bases from V and 0 from J; bases not matched to a gene: 7. Germline CDR1 reads SGHRS; CDR2 reads YFSETQ.

This rearrangement joins TRBV5-1 to TRBJ2-2; 8 bases map to TRBD1. Sequencing was carried out using peripheral blood. This sequence originates from a human donor in a cohort sampled during active COVID-19. This CDR3 is CASSLGGGTGSNTGELFF. CDR3 coding DNA: TGCGCCAGCAGCTTGGGTGGCGGGACAGGATCGAACACCGGGGAGCTGTTTTTT.